The next 2 T cell receptor beta chains were all read from a single sample in a study of CD8 T cells in ankylosing spondylitis. TCRdb processed the 5' RACE reads anew with MiXCR; each CDR3 protein has one entry. The sample contains some 90,000 distinct CDR3 sequences, roughly 27% of which appear only once. Input material: blood, either unsorted or a sorted T cell fraction (not recorded which). The receptors were gathered from a male donor with ankylosing spondylitis or in good health (not recorded which).

At least ten counts were recorded for this clonotype. The V call is TRBV7-3, the J call TRBJ1-6; 11 nucleotides agree with TRBD1. Trimming cost V 0 bases and J 7 bases; bases outside gene matches: 2. CDR3 length: 16 amino acids. CDR1 is SGHTA and CDR2 is FQGTGA in the germline V gene. The CDR3 bases are TGTGCCAGCAGCTTAACGGGGGACAGGGGGAATTCACCCCTCCACTTT. Its protein product is CASSLTGDRGNSPLHF.

This clonotype came up many times. The chain joins TRBV10-3 to TRBJ2-6, with 8 nucleotides matching TRBD1. The CDR3 runs to 14 residues. Germline CDR1 reads ENHRY; CDR2 reads SYGVKD. J lost 2 bases, V lost 6 bases, and 0 bases had no gene match. This CDR3 reads CAIRQGAGANVLTF. As DNA, the CDR3 is TGTGCCATCAGACAGGGGGCTGGGGCCAACGTCCTGACTTTC.